A single sample is the source of the 15 T cell receptor beta chains below, sequenced in a study of blood T cell repertoires in COVID-19. Clones were read by immunoSEQ multiplex PCR, and TCRdb kept only the in-frame ones, dropping some. The sample consists of under 200,000 clones, more than 80% of them appearing once. Sequencing input: peripheral blood. The receptors were sampled from a man aged 45-65 years with acute or convalescent COVID-19.

V and J are TRBV18 and TRBJ2-2, with D perhaps TRBD1 (6 bases). Deletions cut 4 bases from V and 6 bases from J, with 15 bases between. Germline V gene data show CDR1 as KGHSH and CDR2 as LQKENI. CDR3 length: 15 residues. CDR3 in amino acids: CASSLATGLAGELFF. In DNA form, the CDR3 reads TGTGCCAGCTCACTCGCAACAGGGTTGGCCGGGGAGCTGTTTTTT.

This clone turned up a few times. This chain uses TRBV7-8 with TRBJ2-2; the D gene is possibly TRBD2 (6 bases). V lost 10 bases, J lost 6 bases, and 18 bases lay in between. Looked up from germline, CDR1 is SGHVS and CDR2 is FQNEAQ. The length of the CDR3 is 14 residues. The CDR3, as DNA: TGTGCCACCGTGAACCGACTAGGGGCCGGGGAGCTGTTTTTT. Protein: CATVNRLGAGELFF.

The J gene is TRBJ1-1, the V gene TRBV18, with D perhaps TRBD1 (5 bases). The CDR3 covers 13 residues. Trimming cost V 10 bases and J 0 bases, with 12 bases left between them. Germline lookup yields CDR1 KGHSH and CDR2 LQKENI. For the CDR3, the DNA is TGTGCCACTCAGGGAGGGATGAACACTGAAGCTTTCTTT. As protein: CATQGGMNTEAFF.

This chain joins TRBV10-1 and TRBJ2-4; 9 nucleotides agree with TRBD2. With 6 bases clipped from V and 0 bases from J, the junction kept 12 bases outside the gene matches. Germline CDR1 reads WNHNN; CDR2 reads SYGVQD (reference sequence). There are 18 residues in the CDR3. CDR3 sequence (DNA): TGCGCCAGCAGGGATCAAAGCGGGGGGAGATTAGCCAAAAACATTCAGTACTTC. Translating gives CASRDQSGGRLAKNIQYF.

The V and J genes are TRBV5-1 and TRBJ2-1; D is ambiguous. The CDR3 is 16 amino acids. CDR1 is SGHRS and CDR2 is YFSETQ in the germline V gene. The V and J ends lost 2 bases and 5 bases respectively, with 17 bases between them. This CDR3 reads CASSFSSQLYHNEQFF. The CDR3 coding sequence is TGCGCCAGCAGCTTTTCCTCCCAACTATATCACAATGAGCAGTTCTTC.

The gene calls are TRBV19 and TRBJ2-4; TRBD2 matches 12 bases. Losses at the gene ends were 3 bases for V and 6 bases for J; bases not matched to a gene: 6. Germline loops: CDR1 LNHDA, CDR2 SQIVND (reference sequence). The CDR3 has 16 amino acids. CDR3 DNA: TGTGCCAGTAGTATTCTCCCACTAGCGGGGGGAAACATTCAGTACTTC. It specifies CASSILPLAGGNIQYF.

Written as DNA, the CDR3 is TGTGCCAGCAGTTACTCGTGGCGGGGGGGGGCAGATACGCAGTATTTT. This gives the protein CASSYSWRGGADTQYF. The chain combines TRBV6-5 with TRBJ2-3; 9 bases align to TRBD2. V trimming: 0 bases; J trimming: 4 bases; junction bases outside the gene matches: 5. The CDR3 has 16 amino acids. CDR1 and CDR2 (germline): MNHEY, SVGAGI.

The rearrangement joins TRBV30 to TRBJ1-2, with no clear D. The germline V gene has CDR1 GTSNPN and CDR2 SVGIG (reference sequence). V was cut by 0 bases and J by 5 bases, with 10 bases left in between. The CDR3 sequence is 13 residues long. CDR3 sequence: CAWSVTEGYGYTF. The CDR3 nucleotides are TGTGCCTGGAGTGTAACAGAAGGTTATGGCTACACCTTC. Full variable domain (outside the CDR3, taken from reference TRBV30 and TRBJ1-2): SQTIHQWPATLVQPVGSPLSLECTVEGTSNPNLYWYRQAAGRGLQLLFYSVGIGQISSEVPQNLSASRPQDRQFILSSKKLLLSDSGFYLCAWSVTEGYGYTFGSGTRLTVV.

The chain couples TRBV18 to TRBJ2-5, with TRBD1 as a possible D gene (5 bases). Germline CDR1 is KGHSH and CDR2 is LQKENI. The CDR3 is 15 amino acids. V gave up 3 bases and J gave up 4 bases, with 15 bases separating them. This CDR3 is CASSPRNGAPETQYF. CDR3 coding DNA: TGTGCCAGCTCACCCCGCAATGGGGCTCCAGAGACCCAGTACTTC.

The chain employs TRBV2 and TRBJ1-2; D is possibly TRBD1 (5 bases). The CDR3 runs to 12 residues. Trimming took 4 bases from V and 7 from J, leaving 10 bases between them. Germline CDR1 SNHLY, CDR2 FYNNEI. CDR3 loop: CASSAQETGYTF. The CDR3 nucleotides read TGTGCCAGCAGTGCACAGGAAACTGGCTACACCTTC.

This clone showed up just once. The chain couples TRBV7-2 to TRBJ1-1; a weak D match, TRBD1 (6 bases). V lost 1 base to trimming and J lost 6 bases, with 15 bases between them. The CDR3 contains 15 residues. The V gene's germline CDR1 is SGHTA and CDR2 FQGNSA. CDR3 sequence reads: CASSLDRAPLAEAFF. CDR3 nucleotide sequence: TGTGCCAGCAGCTTAGACAGGGCCCCTCTCGCTGAAGCTTTCTTT. The full variable domain, its missing parts supplied by reference TRBV7-2 and TRBJ1-1, is GAGVSQSPSNKVTEKGKDVELRCDPISGHTALYWYRQSLGQGLEFLIYFQGNSAPDKSGLPSDRFSAERTGGSVSTLTIQRTQQEDSAVYLCASSLDRAPLAEAFFGQGTRLTVV.

The J gene is TRBJ2-1, the V gene TRBV2, with TRBD2 as a possible D gene (5 bases). CDR1 SNHLY and CDR2 FYNNEI come from the germline V gene. The CDR3 contains 15 residues. V was shortened by 8 bases and J by 4 bases, with 18 bases between the two germline ends. CDR3 in amino acids: CASLLTSEGYNEQFF. CDR3 sequence (DNA): TGTGCCAGCCTCCTCACTAGTGAGGGATACAATGAGCAGTTCTTC. The full variable domain, completed using reference TRBV2 and TRBJ2-1, is EPEVTQTPSHQVTQMGQEVILRCVPISNHLYFYWYRQILGQKVEFLVSFYNNEISEKSEIFDDQFSVERPDGSNFTLKIRSTKLEDSAMYFCASLLTSEGYNEQFFGPGTRLTVL.

The chain employs TRBV18 and TRBJ2-7, with 8 bases matching TRBD1. The CDR3 spans 15 residues. Germline loops: CDR1 KGHSH, CDR2 LQKENI. The V segment lost 3 bases and the J segment 5 bases; nucleotides outside the gene matches: 9. CDR3 in amino acids: CASSPPGQALDEQYF. The CDR3 coding sequence is TGTGCCAGCTCACCCCCGGGACAGGCGCTAGACGAGCAGTACTTC.

As to this clone: This CDR3 is also generated by other DNA sequences in the sample. The genes are TRBV30 and TRBJ1-1; 7 bases line up with TRBD1. CDR3 size: 13 residues. The germline gives CDR1 GTSNPN, CDR2 SVGIG (reference sequence). The V segment lost 3 bases and the J segment 2 bases; nucleotides outside the gene matches: 3. DNA for the CDR3: TGTGCCTGGAGCCGACAGGGTAACACTGAAGCTTTCTTT. Protein sequence: CAWSRQGNTEAFF.

This clone is a singleton in its sample. The chain combines TRBV4-1 with TRBJ1-3; 8 positions match TRBD1. This CDR3 region has 14 residues. V was clipped by 8 bases and J by 3 bases; unmatched bases: 6. Germline V gives CDR1 MGHRA, CDR2 YSYEKL. The CDR3 nucleotides read TGCGCCAGCGCCGGACAGGGCTATGGAAACACCATATATTTT. Its translation: CASAGQGYGNTIYF.